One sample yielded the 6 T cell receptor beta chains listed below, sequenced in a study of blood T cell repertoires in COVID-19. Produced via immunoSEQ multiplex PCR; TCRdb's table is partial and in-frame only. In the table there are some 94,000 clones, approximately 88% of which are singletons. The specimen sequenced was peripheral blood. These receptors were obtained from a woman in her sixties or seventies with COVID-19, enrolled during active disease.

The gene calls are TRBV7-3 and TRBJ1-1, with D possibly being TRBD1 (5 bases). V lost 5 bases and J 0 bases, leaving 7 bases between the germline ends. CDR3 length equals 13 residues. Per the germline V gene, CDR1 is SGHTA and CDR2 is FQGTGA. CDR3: CASSGHMNTEAFF. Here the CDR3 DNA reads TGTGCCAGCAGCGGACACATGAACACTGAAGCTTTCTTT.

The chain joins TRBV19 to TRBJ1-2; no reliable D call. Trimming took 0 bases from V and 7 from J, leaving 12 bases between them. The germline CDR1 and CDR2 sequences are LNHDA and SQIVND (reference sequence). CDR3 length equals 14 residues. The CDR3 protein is CASSIDSLSGGYTF. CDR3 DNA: TGTGCCAGTAGTATAGATTCCCTTTCCGGTGGCTACACCTTC.

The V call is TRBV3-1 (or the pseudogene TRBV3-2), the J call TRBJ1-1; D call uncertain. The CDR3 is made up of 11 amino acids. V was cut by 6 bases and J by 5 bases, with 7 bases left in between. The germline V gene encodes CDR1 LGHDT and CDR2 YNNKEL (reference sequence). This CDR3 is CASSYLTEAFF. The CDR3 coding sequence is TGTGCCAGCAGTTATTTGACTGAAGCTTTCTTT.

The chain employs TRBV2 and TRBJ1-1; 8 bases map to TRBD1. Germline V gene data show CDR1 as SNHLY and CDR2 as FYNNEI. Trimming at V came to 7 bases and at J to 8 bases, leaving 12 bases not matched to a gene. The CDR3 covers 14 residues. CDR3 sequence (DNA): TGTGCCAGCACGTCCAGGACAGGGACACCCGAAGCTTTCTTT. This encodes CASTSRTGTPEAFF.

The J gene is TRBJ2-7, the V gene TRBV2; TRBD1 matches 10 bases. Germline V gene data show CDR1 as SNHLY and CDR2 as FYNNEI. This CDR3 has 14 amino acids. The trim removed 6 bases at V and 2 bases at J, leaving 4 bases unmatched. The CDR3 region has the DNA TGTGCCAGCAGCAGGGGACAGGGGCCCTACGAGCAGTACTTC. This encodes CASSRGQGPYEQYF.

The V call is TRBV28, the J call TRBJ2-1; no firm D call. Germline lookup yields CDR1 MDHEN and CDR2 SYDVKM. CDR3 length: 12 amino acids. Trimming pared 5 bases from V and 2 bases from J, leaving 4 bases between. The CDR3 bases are TGTGCCAGCAGTCTTACCTACAATGAGCAGTTCTTC. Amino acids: CASSLTYNEQFF.